Sequencing of this T cell receptor beta chain was carried out in a study of response to subunit inactivated influenza vaccine. General study findings and limits: There was a suggestion from the authors that each seasonal influenza vaccination recruits few new T cells.

TCRdb processed the RT-PCR reads anew with MiXCR; each CDR3 protein has one entry. The table lists hundreds of thousands of distinct CDR3 sequences, approximately 17% of them singletons. This clonotype was counted a few times. Its antigen is currently unknown. This receptor was identified in a man aged 45-60 years who received an inactivated influenza vaccine. This specimen consisted of PBMCs from blood, obtained 4 to 6 days after vaccination.

CDR3 DNA sequence: TGCAGCGTCGCGACAGGGTTTGATCAGCCCCAGCATTTT. Translated: CSVATGFDQPQHF. The chain uses TRBV29-1 and TRBJ1-5, with 7 bases fitting TRBD1. V gave up 6 bases and J gave up 5 bases; unmatched junction bases: 7. Germline-derived CDR1 and CDR2 are SQVTM and ANQGSEA. There are 13 residues in the CDR3.